Listed below are T cell receptor beta chains from one sample, sequenced in a study of blood T cells in healthy people across ages. TCRdb re-called the 5' RACE reads through MiXCR, storing one row per CDR3 protein. The repertoire consists of about 800,000 distinct CDR3 sequences, with 25% occurring once and the leading ten covering under 4.5%. These data were also reused for a study on T cells of mothers and their children.

Input material: blood. Receptors originate from a boy between 5 and 17 years old in good health. CDR3s include the opening cysteine and the closing phenylalanine or tryptophan.

>TRBV7-8|15
CASSSDRGPSDTQYF
>TRBV28|13
CASSSRTGYEQFF
>TRBV20-1|13
CSAKGQVTYGYTF
>TRBV20-1|15
CSAKTTGEPGETQYF
>TRBV29-1|12
CSVRGSVDEQFF
>TRBV19|15
CASSTETGGVYEQYF
>TRBV7-2|16
CASSLAAGGRTDTQYF
>TRBV20-1|11
CSADKHYGYTF
>TRBV11-2|15
CASSRRAGGNSPLHF
>TRBV4-2|14
CASSQGTSADTQYF
>TRBV11-2|13
CASSRPTSYGYTF
>TRBV29-1|13
CSVERGANTEAFF
>TRBV5-1|14
CASSTRTSVETRYF
>TRBV4-1|16
CASSLLAGTNTGELFF
>TRBV11-2|14
CASSIPGGLYEQYF
>TRBV9|13
CASSVGVYYGYTF
>TRBV7-8|15
CASSLATGASSPLHF
>TRBV28|14
CASGVGLGNQPQHF
>TRBV6-4|16
CASRDIAGGPHNEQFF
>TRBV28|14
CASSSSGPRETQYF
>TRBV19|14
CASSRQGKAYEQYF
>TRBV12-3/TRBV12-4|13
CASRSGFQETQYF
>TRBV7-9|12
CASGSMDSRWYF
>TRBV20-1|16
CSATFGRGTFTDTQYF
>TRBV12-3/TRBV12-4|15
CASSLAGKRQETQYF
>TRBV20-1|16
CSARDMAGSSYNEQFF
>TRBV6-2/TRBV6-3|14
CASSPGRAQETQYF